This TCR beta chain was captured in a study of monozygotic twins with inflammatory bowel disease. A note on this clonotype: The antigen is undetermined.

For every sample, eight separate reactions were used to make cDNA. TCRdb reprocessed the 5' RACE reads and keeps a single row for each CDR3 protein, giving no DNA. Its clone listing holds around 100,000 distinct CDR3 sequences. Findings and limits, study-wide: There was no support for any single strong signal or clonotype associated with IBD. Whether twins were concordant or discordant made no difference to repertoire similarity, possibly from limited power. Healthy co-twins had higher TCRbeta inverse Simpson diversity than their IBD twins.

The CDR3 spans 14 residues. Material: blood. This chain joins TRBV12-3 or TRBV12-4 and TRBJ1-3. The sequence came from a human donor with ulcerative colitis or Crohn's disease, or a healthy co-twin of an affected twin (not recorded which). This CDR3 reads CASTSFSSGNTIYF.